This T cell receptor beta chain was observed in a study of T cell repertoires in cytomegalovirus infection. Study as a whole: Carrying CMV and the relevant HLA type showed in public TCR beta signatures.

Study-level results: Of the TCR beta families, the public ones yielded a cumulative frequency that identified carriers of CMV plus the relevant HLA. There were HLA-C-restricted CMV-specific TCR beta clonotypes dominating the ex vivo response.

This clonotype was seen repeatedly, ten times or more. Its antigen remains unidentified. TCRdb reprocessed the reads with MiXCR, giving one entry per CDR3 protein. Of hundreds of thousands of distinct CDR3 sequences in the sample, roughly 9.3% were seen once. In germline, CDR1 is MNHNS, CDR2 SASEGT. CDR3 length equals 14 residues. V shed 6 bases and J 4 bases; nucleotides not matched to a gene: 4. The source of this sequence is a human donor in good health (CMV status not recorded). Some clones in this sample may be carry-over from other donors' samples. Sequencing used PBMCs. This chain uses TRBV6-1 with TRBJ2-7, with TRBD1 matching 12 bases. This chain's CDR3 is CASSRDRGRYEQYV. Written as DNA, the CDR3 is TGTGCCAGCAGCCGGGACAGGGGGCGTTACGAGCAGTACGTC.